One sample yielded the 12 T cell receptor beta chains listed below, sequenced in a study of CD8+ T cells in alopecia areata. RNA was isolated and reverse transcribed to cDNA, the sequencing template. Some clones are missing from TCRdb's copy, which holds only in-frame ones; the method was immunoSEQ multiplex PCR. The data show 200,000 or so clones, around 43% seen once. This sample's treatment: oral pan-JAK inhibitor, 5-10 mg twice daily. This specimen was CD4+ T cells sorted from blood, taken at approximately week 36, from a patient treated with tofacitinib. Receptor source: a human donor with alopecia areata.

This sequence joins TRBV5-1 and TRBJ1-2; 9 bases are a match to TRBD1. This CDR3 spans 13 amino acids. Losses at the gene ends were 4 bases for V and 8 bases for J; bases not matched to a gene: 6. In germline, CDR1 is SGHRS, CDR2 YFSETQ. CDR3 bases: TGCGCCAGCAGCGTCGGGACAGGGTGGGGCTACACCTTC. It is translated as CASSVGTGWGYTF.

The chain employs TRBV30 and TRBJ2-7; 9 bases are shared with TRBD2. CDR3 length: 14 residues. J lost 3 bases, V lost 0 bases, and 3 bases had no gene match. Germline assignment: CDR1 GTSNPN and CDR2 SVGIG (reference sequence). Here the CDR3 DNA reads TGTGCCTGGAGTGTGGGGCGGGAGGGCTACGAGCAGTACTTC. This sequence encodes CAWSVGREGYEQYF.

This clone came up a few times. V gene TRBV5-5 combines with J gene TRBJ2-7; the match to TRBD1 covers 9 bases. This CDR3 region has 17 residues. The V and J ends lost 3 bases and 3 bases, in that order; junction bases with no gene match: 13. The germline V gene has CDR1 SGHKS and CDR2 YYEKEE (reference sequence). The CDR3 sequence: CASSYRGQVVAGYEQYF. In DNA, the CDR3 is TGTGCCAGCAGCTACAGGGGGCAGGTGGTAGCGGGCTACGAGCAGTACTTC.

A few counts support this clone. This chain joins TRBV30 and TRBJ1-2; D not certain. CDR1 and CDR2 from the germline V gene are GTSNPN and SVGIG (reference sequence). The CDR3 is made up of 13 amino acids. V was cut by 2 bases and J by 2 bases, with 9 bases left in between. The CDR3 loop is CAWSRVSNYGYTF. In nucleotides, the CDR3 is TGTGCCTGGAGTCGGGTCTCAAACTATGGCTACACCTTC.

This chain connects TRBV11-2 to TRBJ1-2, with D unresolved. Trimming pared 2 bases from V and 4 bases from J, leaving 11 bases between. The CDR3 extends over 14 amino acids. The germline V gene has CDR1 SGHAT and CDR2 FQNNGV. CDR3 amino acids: CASSLTDGPYGYTF. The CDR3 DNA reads TGTGCCAGCAGCTTAACGGACGGACCCTATGGCTACACCTTC.

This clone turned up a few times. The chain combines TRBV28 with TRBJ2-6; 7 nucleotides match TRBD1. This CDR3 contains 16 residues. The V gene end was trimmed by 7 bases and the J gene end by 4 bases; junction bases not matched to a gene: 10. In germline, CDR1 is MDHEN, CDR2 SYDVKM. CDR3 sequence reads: CASTETGLTGANVLTF. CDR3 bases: TGTGCCAGCACCGAGACAGGGCTCACAGGGGCCAACGTCCTGACTTTC.

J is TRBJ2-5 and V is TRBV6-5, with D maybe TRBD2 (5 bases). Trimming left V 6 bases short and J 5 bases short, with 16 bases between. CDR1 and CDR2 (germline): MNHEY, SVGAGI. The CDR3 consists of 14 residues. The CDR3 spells CASSKDSRGETQYF. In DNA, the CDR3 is TGTGCCAGCAGCAAGGACTCACGCGGGGAGACCCAGTACTTC.

The CDR3 sequence: CASSLDFNPATEAFF. The CDR3 DNA reads as TGCGCCAGCAGCTTAGATTTCAACCCGGCCACTGAAGCTTTCTTT. This sequence joins TRBV5-1 and TRBJ1-1; no firm D call. Per germline, CDR1 SGHRS and CDR2 YFSETQ. The CDR3 has 15 residues. Trimming stripped 2 bases from V and 4 bases from J, with 15 bases between.

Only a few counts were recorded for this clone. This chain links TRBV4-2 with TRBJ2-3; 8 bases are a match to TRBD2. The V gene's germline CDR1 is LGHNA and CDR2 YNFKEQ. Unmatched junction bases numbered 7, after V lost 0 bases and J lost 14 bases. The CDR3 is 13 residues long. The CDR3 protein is CASSQESGLVLYF. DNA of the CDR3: TGTGCCAGCAGCCAAGAATCGGGACTAGTACTGTATTTT.

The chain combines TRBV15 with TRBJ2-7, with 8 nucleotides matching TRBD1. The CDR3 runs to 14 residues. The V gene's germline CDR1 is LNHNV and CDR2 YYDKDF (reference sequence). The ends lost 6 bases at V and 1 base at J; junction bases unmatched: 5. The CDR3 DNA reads TGTGCCACCAGTGGAGACAGGGGATCCTACGAGCAGTACTTC. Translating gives CATSGDRGSYEQYF. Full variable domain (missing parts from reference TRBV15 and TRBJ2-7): DAMVIQNPRYQVTQFGKPVTLSCSQTLNHNVMYWYQQKSSQAPKLLFHYYDKDFNNEADTPDNFQSRRPNTSFCFLDIRSPGLGDTAMYLCATSGDRGSYEQYFGPGTRLTVT.

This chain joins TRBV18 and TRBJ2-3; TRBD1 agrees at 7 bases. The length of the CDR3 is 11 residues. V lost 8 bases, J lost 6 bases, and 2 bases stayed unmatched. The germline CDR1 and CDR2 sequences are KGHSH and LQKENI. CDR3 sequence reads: CASLQGDTQYF. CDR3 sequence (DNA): TGTGCCAGCCTACAGGGGGATACGCAGTATTTT.

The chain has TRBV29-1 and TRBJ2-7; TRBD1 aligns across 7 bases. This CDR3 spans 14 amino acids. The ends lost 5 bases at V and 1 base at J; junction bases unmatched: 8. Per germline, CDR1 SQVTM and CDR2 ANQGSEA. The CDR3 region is CSVQKDRSSYEQYF. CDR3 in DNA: TGCAGCGTTCAGAAGGACAGGTCGTCCTACGAGCAGTACTTC.